This T cell receptor beta chain was sequenced in a study of beta chain features in type 1 diabetes. Background on the study: Age and gender were similar between patients and healthy donors, as were cell yields.

This clone was counted a few times. Of the isolated RNA, all was reverse transcribed, and so the sequenced material was expressed TCRB transcripts. TCRdb's copy holds only in-frame clones and misses some; the assay was immunoSEQ multiplex PCR. The sample lists around 320,000 clones; less than 15% were seen once. Germline CDR1 is SGHAT and CDR2 is FQNNGV. The CDR3 runs to 16 residues. V gave up 5 bases and J gave up 5 bases, with 18 bases separating them. Sorting of CD4+ naive, central memory, regulatory and stem cell-like memory cells was performed via CD45RO/CCR7/CD25/CD127/CD95/CD27. Once sorted, every population was more than 98% pure.

The sample consisted of central memory CD4+ T cells from blood. The V gene is TRBV11-2, the J gene TRBJ2-2; perhaps TRBD1 as D (5 bases). The receptor was derived from a young man in good health. The CDR3 coding sequence is TGTGCCAGCAGCCCAGACAGCCCCATGGGGACCGGGGAGCTGTTTTTT. Translating it yields CASSPDSPMGTGELFF.